This T cell receptor (beta chain) was identified during a study of cytomegalovirus exposure and HLA in healthy donors. With 60 Vbeta and 13 Jbeta primers, the PCR was carried out. The data were produced by immunoSEQ multiplex PCR, yet TCRdb's version contains in-frame clones alone and is incomplete. This table holds 150,000 to 250,000 clones, roughly 80% found once. Germline V gene sequence: CDR1 MNHEY, CDR2 SMNVEV (reference sequence). The CDR3 extends over 14 amino acids. Trimming took off 0 bases at V and 8 bases at J, with 11 bases between the two ends. With respect to this clone: Its cognate antigen is unknown.

Study-wide points: High specificity and sensitivity for cytomegalovirus status were reported for the classifier. Earlier analysis yielded a pattern in which most TCR beta V segments were productive about 90% or about 30% of the time.

The rearrangement links TRBV27 to TRBJ2-1, with D unresolved. This TCR came from a woman aged 50 to 60 in good health and CMV-seropositive. The sequencing sample was made of PBMCs. The CDR3 region is CASSLSAVADEQFF. The CDR3 DNA reads TGTGCCAGCAGTTTATCCGCGGTAGCCGATGAGCAGTTCTTC.